This T cell receptor (beta chain) was sequenced in a study of control samples from healthy donors and cancer patients. Only in-frame clones appear in the TCRdb table, and some are missing; sequencing was by immunoSEQ multiplex PCR. This table has about 30,000 clones, approximately 85% appearing once. This clone has more than one count but fewer than ten. CDR3 size: 15 residues. Deletions cut 2 bases from V and 5 bases from J, with 15 bases between. Germline V CDR1 and CDR2: KGHDR, SFDVKD. The sequencing input was PBMCs. This TCR was sampled from a woman aged 60 to 75 with head and neck cancer. The rearrangement uses TRBV24-1 and TRBJ2-7; D possibly corresponds to TRBD2 (6 bases). The CDR3 sequence: CATSDSTRGIHEQYF. The CDR3 bases are TGTGCCACCAGTGATTCTACGCGGGGAATCCACGAGCAGTACTTC.